The clone carrying this T cell receptor beta chain was seen a handful of times. Documented time point: baseline, week 1 (first vaccination visit). Treatment here: pre-vaccination baseline after standard-of-care therapy. The data belong to a study of a mutant IDH1 vaccine in newly diagnosed glioma. Study information: It was radiotherapy, temozolomide, or both that patients received previously, with most receiving both.

This CDR3 has 16 residues. CDR1 is SGDLS, CDR2 YYNGEE, per germline. Trimming took off 4 bases at V and 1 base at J, with 17 bases between the two ends. The protocol was immunoSEQ multiplex PCR, while the TCRdb copy is restricted to in-frame clones and leaves out a portion. The profile covers about 66,000 clones, with 80% to 90% appearing a single time and 2.9% taken by the ten largest. The TCR sequence derives from a man younger than 40 with glioma. This material consisted of PBMCs, taken from a glioma patient treated with radiotherapy, temozolomide or both. The rearrangement links TRBV9 to TRBJ1-1, with D perhaps matching TRBD1 (5 bases). CDR3 amino acids: CASSPKWDGENTEAFF. The CDR3 coding sequence is TGTGCCAGCAGCCCCAAGTGGGACGGGGAGAACACTGAAGCTTTCTTT.